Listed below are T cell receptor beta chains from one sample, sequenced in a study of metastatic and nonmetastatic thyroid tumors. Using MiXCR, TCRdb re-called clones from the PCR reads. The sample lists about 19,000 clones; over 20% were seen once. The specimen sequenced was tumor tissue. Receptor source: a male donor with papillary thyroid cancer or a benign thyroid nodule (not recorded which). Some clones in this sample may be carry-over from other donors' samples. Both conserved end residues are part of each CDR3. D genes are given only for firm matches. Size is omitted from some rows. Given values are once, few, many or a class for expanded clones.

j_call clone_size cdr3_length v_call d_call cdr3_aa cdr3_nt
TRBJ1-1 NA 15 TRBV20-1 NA CSARDDRKMNTEAFF TGCAGTGCTAGAGATGACAGGAAAATGAACACTGAAGCTTTCTTT
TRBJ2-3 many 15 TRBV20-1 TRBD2 CSAKSSGSFTDTQYF TGCAGTGCTAAATCTAGCGGGAGTTTTACAGATACGCAGTATTTT
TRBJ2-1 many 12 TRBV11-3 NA CASSRRDSEQFF TGTGCCAGCAGCAGACGGGACTCCGAACAGTTCTTC
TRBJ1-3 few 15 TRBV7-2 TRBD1 CASSLGPQGGNTIYF TGTGCCAGCAGCTTAGGACCACAGGGGGGAAACACCATATATTTT
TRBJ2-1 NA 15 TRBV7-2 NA CAISQRSQGGHEQFF TGTGCCATCAGCCAGCGCTCACAGGGTGGGCATGAGCAGTTCTTC
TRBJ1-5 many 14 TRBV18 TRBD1 CASSTTGGIQPQHF TGTGCCAGCTCTACGACAGGGGGGATTCAGCCCCAGCATTTT
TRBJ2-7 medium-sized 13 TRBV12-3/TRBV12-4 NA CASSLGPRYEQYF TGTGCCAGCAGCCTCGGGCCGCGCTACGAGCAGTACTTC
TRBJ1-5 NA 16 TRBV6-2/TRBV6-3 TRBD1 CASSYGRGQHNQPQHF TGTGCCAGCAGTTACGGCCGGGGACAGCATAATCAGCCCCAGCATTTT
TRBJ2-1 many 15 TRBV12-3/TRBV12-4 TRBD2 CASSLMTSGSNEQFF TGTGCCAGCAGTTTAATGACTAGCGGGAGTAATGAGCAGTTCTTC
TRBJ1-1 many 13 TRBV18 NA CASSPGRVTEAFF TGTGCCAGCTCACCAGGGAGGGTGACTGAAGCTTTCTTT
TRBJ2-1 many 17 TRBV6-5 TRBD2 CASSYSSTSGPLNEQFF TGTGCCAGCAGTTACTCAAGTACTAGCGGGCCTTTAAATGAGCAGTTCTTC